This entry describes one T cell receptor (beta chain). CDR3 length equals 16 residues. The method, 5' RACE with UMI labels, was used to prepare the TRB cDNA libraries. For each CDR3 protein, TCRdb gives one entry from its re-call of the 5' RACE reads, without DNA. The sample includes approximately 83,000 distinct CDR3 sequences. This record comes from a study of CXCR3-negative and CXCR3-positive naive CD8 T cells. The sample consisted of naive CXCR3- CD8+ T cells from blood. Subset indicated: CD45RO-CCR7+CD27+CD95- naive CD8+ T cells lacking CXCR3 (TNR3-). This rearrangement joins TRBV12-3 or TRBV12-4 to TRBJ2-5; there is no DNA to check the TCRdb D call of TRBD1. This clonotype originated in a human donor in good health. Some clones in this sample may be carry-over from other donors' samples. The CDR3 spells CASSLEHGAQGETQYF.